The T cell receptor (beta chain) described here comes from a study of spatial heterogeneity in lung cancer. Study as a whole: The study consistently detected more beta-chain than alpha-chain sequences. General study findings and limits: There were more appearances of ubiquitous expanded tumor TCRs in blood at resection than at follow-up.

Germline-derived CDR1 and CDR2 are DFQATT and SNEGSKA (reference sequence). Trimming stripped 6 bases from V and 6 bases from J, with 28 bases between. This CDR3 region has 17 residues. Every individual TCR cDNA molecule carried its own unique molecular identifier, which allowed correction of PCR and sequencing errors. MiXCR was run by TCRdb on the 5' RACE reads, yielding one entry per CDR3 protein. This table has just over 25,000 distinct CDR3 sequences, around 13% appearing once. This clonotype appeared many times. Antigen unknown. Time point in this sample: sample taken at primary tumor resection. The study sequenced unsorted whole RNA from tumor, nontumor lung or frozen PBMC. A total of approximately 75 untreated early-stage non-small cell lung cancer patients served as donors.

The genes are TRBV20-1 and TRBJ2-3, with a tentative D call TRBD1 (5 bases). This TCR came from a female donor with early-stage non-small cell lung cancer. The sample was PBMCs, taken at surgery. CDR3 nucleotides: TGCAGTGCGGATCTTTGGGGCCCTAGGGGAATGAAGGATACGCAGTATTTT. Amino acids: CSADLWGPRGMKDTQYF.